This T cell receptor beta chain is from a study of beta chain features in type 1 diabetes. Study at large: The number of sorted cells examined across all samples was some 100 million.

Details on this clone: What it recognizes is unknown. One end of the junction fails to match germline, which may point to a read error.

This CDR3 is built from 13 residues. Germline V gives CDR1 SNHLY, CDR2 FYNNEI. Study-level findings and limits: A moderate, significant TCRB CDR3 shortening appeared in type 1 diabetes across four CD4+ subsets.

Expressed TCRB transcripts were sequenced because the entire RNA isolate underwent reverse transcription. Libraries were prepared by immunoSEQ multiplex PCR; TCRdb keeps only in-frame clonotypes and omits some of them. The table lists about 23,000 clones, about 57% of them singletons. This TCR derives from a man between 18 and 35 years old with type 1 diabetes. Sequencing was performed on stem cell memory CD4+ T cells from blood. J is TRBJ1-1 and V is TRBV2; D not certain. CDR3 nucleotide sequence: TGTGCCAGCATTGAAACACAGAACACTGAAGCTTTCTTT. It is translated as CASIETQNTEAFF.